What follows is one T cell receptor (beta chain) and its context. This sample was included in a study of T cells in narcolepsy. Libraries were prepared by immunoSEQ multiplex PCR; TCRdb keeps only in-frame clonotypes and omits some of them. In the table there are around 27,000 clones, approximately 85% of which are singletons. Between the trimmed V and J ends, which lost 6 bases and 5 bases, there was a span of 10 bases. The CDR3 length is 12 residues. Germline V CDR1 and CDR2: MNHNY, SVGAGI (reference sequence). The chain joins TRBV6-6 to TRBJ1-1, with D possibly being TRBD1 (6 bases). The receptor's source is a human donor with narcolepsy. Input material: CD45RA- memory CD4+ T cells from PBMCs. The CDR3 is CASRVDRTEAFF. In DNA, the CDR3 is TGTGCCAGCAGGGTGGACAGAACTGAAGCTTTCTTT.